The clone carrying this T cell receptor (beta chain) showed up many times. As yet, its antigen is unknown. A read error may explain this, as a much larger clone is one base away. The CDR3 spans 12 residues. CDR1 and CDR2 (germline): DFQATT, SNEGSKA (reference sequence). Trimming stripped 2 bases from V and 2 bases from J, with 4 bases between. This record comes from a study of CD8 T cells in ankylosing spondylitis. Generation of TCR beta libraries employed quantitative 5'-RACE incorporating molecular barcodes. TCRdb independently ran MiXCR on the 5' RACE reads; one entry per CDR3 protein. This table holds 700,000 to 1,000,000 distinct CDR3 sequences, 12% found once. General study results and limits: A TCR beta motif of several highly homologous variants seemed to mark ankylosing spondylitis blood. In peripheral blood, disease-linked CD8+ clones occurred at relatively low frequencies. Some motif variants had been reported before (in reactive arthritis synovial fluid and blood). Reportedly, matched ankylosing spondylitis synovial fluid was significantly enriched for disease-linked clones.

The clonotype was recovered from a male donor with ankylosing spondylitis. The source material was blood, either unsorted or a sorted T cell fraction (not recorded which). The chain employs TRBV20-1 and TRBJ1-5, with no clear D. The CDR3 sequence is CSARWGNQPQHF. In nucleotides, the CDR3 is TGCAGTGCTAGATGGGGCAATCAGCCCCAGCATTTT.